This T cell receptor beta chain originates from a study of blood T cell repertoires in COVID-19. Overall study context: Material from acute and convalescent COVID-19 was sourced from the United States, Italy and Spain. Sources were T cells, B-cell-depleted T cells, or PBMCs; the material itself was cDNA or gDNA.

Source study methods: Researchers report that nucleated cell counts were estimated from reference gene primer amplification. The method was immunoSEQ multiplex PCR; TCRdb's version includes in-frame clones alone and lacks a portion of them. V and J calls plus clone size are reproduced from that table; the DNA served to infer D and trimming. The data hold under 250,000 clones, with roughly 82% observed a single time. The CDR3 sequence is 15 residues long. V lost 4 bases, J lost 2 bases, and 8 bases stayed unmatched. Per the germline V gene, CDR1 is LGHDT and CDR2 is YNNKEL (reference sequence). The source material was peripheral blood. V is TRBV3-1 (or the pseudogene TRBV3-2) and J is TRBJ2-7, with 7 positions matching TRBD1. The receptor comes from a man older than 75 with acute or convalescent COVID-19. CDR3 DNA sequence: TGTGCCAGCAGCCCCCCGGGACAGCAAACCTACGAGCAGTACTTC. Its protein product is CASSPPGQQTYEQYF.